The T cell receptor (beta chain) described here comes from a study of blood T cell repertoires in COVID-19. Recovery meant two consecutive negative NP/OP PCR tests, professional clearance, or resolved symptoms. The CDR3 sequence is 16 residues long. Deletions cut 4 bases from V and 7 bases from J, with 20 bases between. The V gene's germline CDR1 is SGHRS and CDR2 YFSETQ. Source study methods: The authors estimated nucleated cell counts from reference gene primer amplification. Profiling relied on immunoSEQ multiplex PCR, and the TCRdb table lists in-frame clones only, not all of them. V and J calls and clone size are those listed in that table; D and trimming were worked out from the DNA. The table has approximately 310,000 clones, around 85% seen once; the top ten hold less than 2.5%.

Sequences were obtained from PBMCs or T cells enriched from blood (not recorded which). The gene calls are TRBV5-1 and TRBJ1-4; unclear D gene. The sequence came from a man under 40 who had recovered from COVID-19. The CDR3 coding sequence is TGCGCCAGCAGCCGCTTGGGATACGGGGTCGGTGAAAAACTGTTTTTT. It codes for CASSRLGYGVGEKLFF.